This T cell receptor (beta chain) was documented in a study of blood T cell repertoires in COVID-19. Across the study: Spain, Italy and the United States supplied samples that represented acute and convalescent COVID-19. T cells, B-cell-depleted T cells, or PBMCs supplied cDNA or gDNA.

The CDR3 loop spans 15 amino acids. Trimming removed 2 bases from V and 4 bases from J, with 13 bases in between. The germline V gene encodes CDR1 SGHNT and CDR2 YYREEE (reference sequence). The authors' processing: Reference gene primer amplification in the assay estimated nucleated cell counts. Clones were read by immunoSEQ multiplex PCR, and TCRdb kept only the in-frame ones, dropping some. The D gene and trimming were derived from the DNA, and the V and J assignments and clone size from that table. The sample carries about 140,000 clones, over 70% recorded once. Sequencing used peripheral blood. The rearrangement joins TRBV5-4 to TRBJ1-5; D unclear. The source of this sequence is a woman aged 45 to 65 with acute or convalescent COVID-19. For the CDR3, the DNA is TGTGCCAGCAGCTTAGGAGGCCTGCCTAATCAGCCCCAGCATTTT. Its protein product is CASSLGGLPNQPQHF.